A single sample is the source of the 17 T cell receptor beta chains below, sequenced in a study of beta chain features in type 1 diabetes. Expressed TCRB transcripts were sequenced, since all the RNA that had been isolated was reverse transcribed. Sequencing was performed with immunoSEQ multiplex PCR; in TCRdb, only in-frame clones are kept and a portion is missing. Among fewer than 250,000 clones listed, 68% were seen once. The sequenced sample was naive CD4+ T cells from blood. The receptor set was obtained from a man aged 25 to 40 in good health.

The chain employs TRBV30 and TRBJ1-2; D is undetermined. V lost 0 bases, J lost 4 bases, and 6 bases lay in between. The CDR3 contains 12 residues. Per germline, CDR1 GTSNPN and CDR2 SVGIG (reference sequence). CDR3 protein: CAWSVYSYGYTF. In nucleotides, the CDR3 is TGTGCCTGGAGTGTTTACAGCTATGGCTACACCTTC. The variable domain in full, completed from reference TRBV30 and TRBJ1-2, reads SQTIHQWPATLVQPVGSPLSLECTVEGTSNPNLYWYRQAAGRGLQLLFYSVGIGQISSEVPQNLSASRPQDRQFILSSKKLLLSDSGFYLCAWSVYSYGYTFGSGTRLTVV.

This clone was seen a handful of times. CDR3 residues: CASSRVTDTQYF. In nucleotides, the CDR3 is TGTGCCAGCAGCAGGGTTACAGATACGCAGTATTTT. The chain combines TRBV25-1 with TRBJ2-3, with D possibly being TRBD1 (5 bases). CDR3 length: 12 residues. Germline V gene lookup returns CDR1 MGHDK and CDR2 SYGVNS. V was clipped by 6 bases and J by 3 bases, with 7 bases between them.

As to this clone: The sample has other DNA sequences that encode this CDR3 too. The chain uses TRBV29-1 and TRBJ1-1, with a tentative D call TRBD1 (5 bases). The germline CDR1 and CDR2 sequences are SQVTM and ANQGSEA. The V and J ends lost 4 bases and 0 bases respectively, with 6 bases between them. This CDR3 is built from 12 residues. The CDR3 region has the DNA TGCAGCGTTGCAGGGTTGAACACTGAAGCTTTCTTT. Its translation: CSVAGLNTEAFF.

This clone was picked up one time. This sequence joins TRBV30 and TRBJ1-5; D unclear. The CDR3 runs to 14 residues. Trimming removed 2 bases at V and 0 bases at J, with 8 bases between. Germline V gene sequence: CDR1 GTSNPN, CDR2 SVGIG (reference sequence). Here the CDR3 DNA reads TGTGCCTGGAGTAGGACGAATAGCAATCAGCCCCAGCATTTT. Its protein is CAWSRTNSNQPQHF.

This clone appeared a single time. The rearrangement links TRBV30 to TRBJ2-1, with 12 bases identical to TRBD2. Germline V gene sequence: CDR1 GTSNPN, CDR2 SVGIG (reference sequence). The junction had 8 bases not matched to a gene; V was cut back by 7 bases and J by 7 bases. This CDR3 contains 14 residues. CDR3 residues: CAFTTTSGGNEQFF. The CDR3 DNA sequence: TGTGCCTTTACGACGACTAGCGGGGGTAATGAGCAGTTCTTC.

The CDR3 DNA follows: TGTGCCAGCAGCCCTGGTCCCAATAGCGATGAGCAGTTCTTC. Its protein product is CASSPGPNSDEQFF. The chain carries TRBV7-7 and TRBJ2-1; tentative D call: TRBD2 (5 bases). The V end lost 5 bases, the J end lost 8 bases, and 16 bases lay between the germline ends. Germline V lookup: CDR1 SSHAT, CDR2 FNYEAQ (reference sequence). CDR3 length equals 14 residues.

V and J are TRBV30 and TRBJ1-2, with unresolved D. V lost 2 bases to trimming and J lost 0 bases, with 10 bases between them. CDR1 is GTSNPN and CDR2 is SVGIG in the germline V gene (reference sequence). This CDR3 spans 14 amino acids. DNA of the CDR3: TGTGCCTGGAGTCAGACAAGACCTAACTATGGCTACACCTTC. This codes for CAWSQTRPNYGYTF. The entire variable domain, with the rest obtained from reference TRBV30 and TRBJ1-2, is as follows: SQTIHQWPATLVQPVGSPLSLECTVEGTSNPNLYWYRQAAGRGLQLLFYSVGIGQISSEVPQNLSASRPQDRQFILSSKKLLLSDSGFYLCAWSQTRPNYGYTFGSGTRLTVV.

The CDR3 nucleotides read TGTGCCAGCAGCTTAGGTTGGACGCAGTATTTT. This sequence encodes CASSLGWTQYF. The chain joins TRBV7-6 to TRBJ2-3; D is unclear. The CDR3 covers 11 residues. V was trimmed by 1 base and J by 9 bases, leaving 5 bases between them. Germline V gene lookup returns CDR1 SGHVS and CDR2 FNYEAQ.

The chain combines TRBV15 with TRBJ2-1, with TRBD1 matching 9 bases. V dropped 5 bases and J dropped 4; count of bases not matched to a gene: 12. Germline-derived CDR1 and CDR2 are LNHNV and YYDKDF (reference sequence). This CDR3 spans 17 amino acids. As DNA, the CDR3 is TGTGCCACCAGCCAACGCCCCGGGACAGGGAGTTACAATGAGCAGTTCTTC. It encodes CATSQRPGTGSYNEQFF.

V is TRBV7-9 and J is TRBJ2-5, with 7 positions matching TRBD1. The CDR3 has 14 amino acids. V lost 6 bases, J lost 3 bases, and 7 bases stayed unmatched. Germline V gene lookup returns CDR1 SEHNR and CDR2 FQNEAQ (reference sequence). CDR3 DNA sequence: TGTGCCAGCAGTCCCGGGACAGCTGAAGAGACCCAGTACTTC. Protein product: CASSPGTAEETQYF.

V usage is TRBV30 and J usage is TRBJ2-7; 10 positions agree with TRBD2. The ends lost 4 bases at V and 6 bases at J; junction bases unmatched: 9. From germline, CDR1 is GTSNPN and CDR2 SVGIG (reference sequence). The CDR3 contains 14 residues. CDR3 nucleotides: TGTGCCTGGAAGGCGCTAGCGGGAGAATCCGAGCAGTACTTC. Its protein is CAWKALAGESEQYF.

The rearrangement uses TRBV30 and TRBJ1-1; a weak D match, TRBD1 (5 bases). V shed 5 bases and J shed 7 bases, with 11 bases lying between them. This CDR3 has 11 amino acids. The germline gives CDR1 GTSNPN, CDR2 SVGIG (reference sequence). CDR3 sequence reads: CAWDRFFEAFF. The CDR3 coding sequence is TGTGCCTGGGACAGATTTTTTGAAGCTTTCTTT.

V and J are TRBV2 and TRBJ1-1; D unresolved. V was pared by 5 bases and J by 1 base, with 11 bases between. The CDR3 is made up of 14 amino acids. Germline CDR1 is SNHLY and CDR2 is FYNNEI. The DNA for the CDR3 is TGTGCCAGCAGTATGGCCAGGTCGAACACTGAAGCTTTCTTT. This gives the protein CASSMARSNTEAFF.

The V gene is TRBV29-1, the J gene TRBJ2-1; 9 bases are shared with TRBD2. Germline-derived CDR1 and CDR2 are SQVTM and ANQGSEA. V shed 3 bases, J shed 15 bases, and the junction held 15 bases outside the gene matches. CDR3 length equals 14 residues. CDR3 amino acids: CSVDTVLGAGGPFF. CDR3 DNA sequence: TGCAGCGTTGACACGGTTCTTGGAGCGGGAGGTCCGTTCTTC.

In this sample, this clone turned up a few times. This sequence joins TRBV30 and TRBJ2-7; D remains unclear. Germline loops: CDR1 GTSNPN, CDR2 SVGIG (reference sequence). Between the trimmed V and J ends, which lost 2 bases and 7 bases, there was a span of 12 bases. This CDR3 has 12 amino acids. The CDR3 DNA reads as TGTGCCTGGAGTACAGTAACGAGGGAGCAGTACTTC. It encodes CAWSTVTREQYF.

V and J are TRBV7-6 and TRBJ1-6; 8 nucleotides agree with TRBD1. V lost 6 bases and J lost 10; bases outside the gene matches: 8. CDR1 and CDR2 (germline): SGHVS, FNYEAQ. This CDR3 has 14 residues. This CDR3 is CASSPGQGISPLHF. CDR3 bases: TGTGCCAGCAGTCCCGGACAGGGAATCTCACCCCTCCACTTT.

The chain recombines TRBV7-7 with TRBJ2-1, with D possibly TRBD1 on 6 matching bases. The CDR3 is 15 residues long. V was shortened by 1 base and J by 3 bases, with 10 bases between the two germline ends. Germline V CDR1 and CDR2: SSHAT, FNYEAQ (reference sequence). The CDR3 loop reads CASSLVPQGYNEQFF. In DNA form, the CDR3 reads TGTGCCAGCAGCTTAGTCCCACAGGGCTACAATGAGCAGTTCTTC.